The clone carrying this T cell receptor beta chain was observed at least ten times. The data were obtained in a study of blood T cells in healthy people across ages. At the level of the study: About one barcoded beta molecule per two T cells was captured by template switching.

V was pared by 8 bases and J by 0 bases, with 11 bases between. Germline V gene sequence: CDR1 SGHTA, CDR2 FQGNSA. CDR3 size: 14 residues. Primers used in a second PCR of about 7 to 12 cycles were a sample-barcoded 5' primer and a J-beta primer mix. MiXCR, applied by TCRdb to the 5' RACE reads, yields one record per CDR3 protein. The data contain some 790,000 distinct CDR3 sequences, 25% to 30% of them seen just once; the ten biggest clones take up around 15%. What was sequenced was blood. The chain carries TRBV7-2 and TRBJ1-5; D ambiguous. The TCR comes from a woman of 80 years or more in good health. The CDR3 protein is CASSPGNSNQPQHF. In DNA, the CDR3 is TGTGCCAGCTCCCCGGGGAATAGCAATCAGCCCCAGCATTTT.